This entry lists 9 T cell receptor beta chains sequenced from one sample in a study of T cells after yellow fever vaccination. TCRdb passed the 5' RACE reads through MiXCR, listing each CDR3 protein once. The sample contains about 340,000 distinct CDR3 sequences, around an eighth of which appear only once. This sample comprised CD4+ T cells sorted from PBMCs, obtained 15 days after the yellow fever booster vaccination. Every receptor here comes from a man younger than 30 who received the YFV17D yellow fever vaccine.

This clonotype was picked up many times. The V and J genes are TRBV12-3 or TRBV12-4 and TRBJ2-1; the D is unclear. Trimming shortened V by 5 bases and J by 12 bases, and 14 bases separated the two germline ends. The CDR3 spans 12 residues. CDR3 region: CASSPRVSGQFF. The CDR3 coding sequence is TGTGCCAGCAGTCCCCGGGTAAGTGGGCAGTTCTTC.

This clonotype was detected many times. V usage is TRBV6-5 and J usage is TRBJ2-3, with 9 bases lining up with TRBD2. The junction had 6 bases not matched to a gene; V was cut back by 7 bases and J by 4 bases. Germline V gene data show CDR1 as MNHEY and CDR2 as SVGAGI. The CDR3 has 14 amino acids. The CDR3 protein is CASKWRGGPDTQYF. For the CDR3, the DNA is TGTGCCAGCAAATGGCGGGGGGGGCCAGATACGCAGTATTTT.

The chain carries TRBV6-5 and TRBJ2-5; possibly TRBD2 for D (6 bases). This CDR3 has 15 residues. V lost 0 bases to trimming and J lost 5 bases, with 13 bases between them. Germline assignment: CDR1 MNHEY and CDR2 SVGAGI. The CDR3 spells CASSYSPGEWETQYF. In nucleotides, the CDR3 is TGTGCCAGCAGTTACTCACCGGGGGAGTGGGAGACCCAGTACTTC.

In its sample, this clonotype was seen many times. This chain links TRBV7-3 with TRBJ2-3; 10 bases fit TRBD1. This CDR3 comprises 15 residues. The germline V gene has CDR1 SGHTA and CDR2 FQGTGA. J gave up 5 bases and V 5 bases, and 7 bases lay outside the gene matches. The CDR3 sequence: CASSVDRGSQDTQYF. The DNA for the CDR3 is TGTGCCAGCAGCGTGGACAGGGGGTCACAAGATACGCAGTATTTT. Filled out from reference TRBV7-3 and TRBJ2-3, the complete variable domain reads GAGVSQTPSNKVTEKGKYVELRCDPISGHTALYWYRQSLGQGPEFLIYFQGTGAADDSGLPNDRFFAVRPEGSVSTLKIQRTERGDSAVYLCASSVDRGSQDTQYFGPGTRLTVL.

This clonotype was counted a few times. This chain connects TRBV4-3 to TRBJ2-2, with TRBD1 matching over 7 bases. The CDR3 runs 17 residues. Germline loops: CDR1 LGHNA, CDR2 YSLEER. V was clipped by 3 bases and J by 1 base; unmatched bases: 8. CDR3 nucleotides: TGCGCCAGCAGCCAGGTCTATCAGGGGGAGAACACCGGGGAGCTGTTTTTT. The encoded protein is CASSQVYQGENTGELFF.

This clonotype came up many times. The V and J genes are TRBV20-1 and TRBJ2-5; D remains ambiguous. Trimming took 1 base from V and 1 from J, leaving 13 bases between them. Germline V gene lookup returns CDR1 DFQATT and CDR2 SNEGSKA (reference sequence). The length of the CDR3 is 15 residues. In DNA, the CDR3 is TGCAGTGCTAGAGGGCTTACACAGACCCAAGAGACCCAGTACTTC. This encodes CSARGLTQTQETQYF.

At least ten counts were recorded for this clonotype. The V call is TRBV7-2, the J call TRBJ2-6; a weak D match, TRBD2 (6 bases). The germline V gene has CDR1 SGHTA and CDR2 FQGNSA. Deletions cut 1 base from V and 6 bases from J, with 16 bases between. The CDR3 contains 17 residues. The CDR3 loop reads CASSLGGDWETANVLTF. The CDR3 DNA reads TGTGCCAGCAGCTTAGGTGGGGACTGGGAAACGGCCAACGTCCTGACTTTC.

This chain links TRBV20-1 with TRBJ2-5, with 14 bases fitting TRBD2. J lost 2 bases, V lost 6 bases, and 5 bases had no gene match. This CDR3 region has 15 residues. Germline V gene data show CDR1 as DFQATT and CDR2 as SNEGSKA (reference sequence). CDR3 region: CSAGLAGGIQETQYF. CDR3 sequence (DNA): TGCAGTGCCGGACTAGCGGGGGGAATACAAGAGACCCAGTACTTC.

The CDR3 sequence is CASSARSSTDTQYF. The DNA for the CDR3 is TGTGCCAGCAGCGCCCGGTCTAGCACAGATACGCAGTATTTT. This chain joins TRBV7-3 and TRBJ2-3; D gene ambiguous. CDR1 is SGHTA, CDR2 FQGTGA, per germline. With 5 bases removed from V and 0 bases from J, the gap between germline ends came to 9 bases. This CDR3 is 14 amino acids long.